This T cell receptor (beta chain) emerged from a study of CD8 T cells in ankylosing spondylitis (dated by TCRdb to 2017 to 2019). Background for the entire study: To find TCR variants linked to disease, the study profiled T cell receptor beta repertoires in ankylosing spondylitis patients and healthy donors. The full study cohort was made up of about 24 ankylosing spondylitis patients and 108 healthy donors. Samples of peripheral blood were taken, and for ankylosing spondylitis patients, synovial fluid was collected as well.

This clonotype was counted ten times or more. Its cognate antigen has yet to be identified. Within one base of it there is no much larger clone, and no base qualities were kept. On the study overall, not on this receptor specifically: Some TCR beta motif variants had previously been reported in synovial fluid and blood of reactive arthritis patients, which suggested common disease-initiation mechanisms. Significant enrichment of the disease-linked clones was reported in matched synovial fluid samples from ankylosing spondylitis patients. The disease-linked clones showed a CD8+ phenotype and occurred at relatively low frequencies in peripheral blood. A TCR beta motif of 7 or 8 highly homologous amino acid variants appeared characteristic of blood from ankylosing spondylitis patients.

Sequencing took place on an Illumina HiSeq 2500. TCR beta libraries were prepared by quantitative 5'-RACE with molecular barcodes. In the source study's methods: Disease-linked TCR variants were identified with a new computational method built on a probabilistic model of VDJ rearrangement. TCRdb applied fastp at Q25 and MiXCR to the public reads, then kept only in-frame beta chains. Here each entry gathers all rows of one CDR3 protein and keeps the most common genes and DNA. TCRdb's processing, not the authors', yielded these V and J calls. The sample has 80,000 to 100,000 distinct CDR3 sequences on record, about 8% of them singletons. The top ten constitute 8.5% to 10% of the sample. The germline V gene (reference sequence) specifies DFQATT as CDR1 and SNEGSKA as CDR2. From cysteine to phenylalanine, the CDR3 is 14 amino acids long. The read is trimmed to its CDR3 DNA, 42 bases read in frame from base 1. Trimming at the junction amounts to 2 bases on V and 2 bases on J, and the germline ends lie 9 bases apart.

The sample comprised blood, either unsorted or a sorted T cell fraction (not recorded which). This receptor was obtained from a male donor with ankylosing spondylitis or in good health (not recorded which). This sequence uses TRBV20-1 and TRBJ2-2, with a tentative D gene TRBD2 over 6 matching bases. The nucleotide sequence is TGCAGTGCTAGACGGCGGGACAACACCGGGGAGCTGTTTTTT. Translation gives CSARRRDNTGELFF.